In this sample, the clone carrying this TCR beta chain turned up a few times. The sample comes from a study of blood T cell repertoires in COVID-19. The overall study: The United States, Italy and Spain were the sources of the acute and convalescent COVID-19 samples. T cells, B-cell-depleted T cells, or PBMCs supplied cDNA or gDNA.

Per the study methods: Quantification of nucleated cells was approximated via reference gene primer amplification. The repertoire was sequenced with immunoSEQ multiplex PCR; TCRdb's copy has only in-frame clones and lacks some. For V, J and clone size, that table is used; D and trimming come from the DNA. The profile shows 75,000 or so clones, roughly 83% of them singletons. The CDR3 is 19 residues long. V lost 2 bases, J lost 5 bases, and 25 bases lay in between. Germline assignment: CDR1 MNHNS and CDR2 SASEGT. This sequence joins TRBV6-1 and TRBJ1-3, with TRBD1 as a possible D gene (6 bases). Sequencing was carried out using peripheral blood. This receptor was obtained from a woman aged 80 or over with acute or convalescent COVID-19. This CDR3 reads CASSEFLRSGDLDRNTIYF. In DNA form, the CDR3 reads TGTGCCAGCAGTGAATTCTTAAGATCAGGGGACCTAGACCGAAACACCATATATTTT.